This TCR beta chain emerged from a study of blood T cell repertoires in COVID-19. This clone turned up a few times. This table comes from immunoSEQ multiplex PCR, and its TCRdb copy is limited to in-frame clones, with some not included. The table records roughly 71,000 clones, around 78% of them present only once. The CDR3 contains 14 residues. Deletions cut 1 base from V and 6 bases from J, with 14 bases between. Germline lookup yields CDR1 SGDLS and CDR2 YYNGEE. Specimen: peripheral blood. This clonotype was obtained from a woman of 80 years or more with acute or convalescent COVID-19. The chain is built from TRBV9 and TRBJ2-7, with D possibly being TRBD2 (6 bases). This CDR3 reads CASSVSGGSFEQYF. The CDR3 coding sequence is TGTGCCAGCAGCGTATCCGGAGGGAGCTTCGAGCAGTACTTC.